This T cell receptor (beta chain) was found in a study of cytomegalovirus exposure and HLA in healthy donors. Study-wide points: In a later analysis, several top co-occurrence clusters appeared linked to parvovirus B19, influenza, CMV and Epstein-Barr virus.

PCR amplification relied on 60 Vbeta primers (plus 13 Jbeta primers). Clones were sequenced by immunoSEQ multiplex PCR, and TCRdb holds only the in-frame ones, with some missing. The sample carries 45,000 to 55,000 clones, over 70% recorded once. This CDR3 is built from 14 residues. Germline trimming cut 4 bases from V and 2 bases from J; bases unmatched to any gene: 3. Germline CDR1 SGHNT, CDR2 YYREEE (reference sequence). To note about this clone: Its antigen is as yet unknown.

Input material: PBMCs. The rearrangement links TRBV5-4 to TRBJ2-5; 9 bases are a match to TRBD1. This TCR was recovered from a man aged 30 to 39 in good health and CMV-seropositive. CDR3 in DNA: TGTGCCAGCAGCATGGGGACAGGGCAAGAGACCCAGTACTTC. It yields the protein CASSMGTGQETQYF.